The T cell receptor (beta chain) described here comes from a study of T-cell reconstitution after alpha-beta-depleted transplantation in children. Many counts were recorded for this clonotype. Library preparation (for TCRbeta) was performed with unique molecular identifiers. TCRdb reanalysed the PCR reads using MiXCR and keeps one entry per CDR3 protein. Of 190,000 or so distinct CDR3 sequences in the sample, about 14% were seen once. The CDR3 has 14 residues. The V and J ends lost 5 bases and 2 bases, in that order; junction bases with no gene match: 2. Sequenced material: PBMCs from the stem cell graft donor, taken from the stem cell graft. The chain carries TRBV12-3 or TRBV12-4 and TRBJ1-5; TRBD1 matches at 8 bases. The receptor was isolated from a human donor who donated a stem cell graft to a child with acute lymphoblastic leukemia. The DNA of the CDR3 is TGTGCCAGCAGTCTGGACAGGGGCAATCAGCCCCAGCATTTT. It yields the protein CASSLDRGNQPQHF.